The 8 T cell receptor beta chains below come from one sample, sequenced in a study of naive and memory T cell subsets. The SP2 primer and nested alpha and beta constant region primers amplified ligated cDNA in four rounds. TCRdb fed the UMI-ligation and nested PCR reads into MiXCR, producing one record per CDR3 protein. The sample carries tens of thousands of distinct CDR3 sequences, about 6% recorded once. Sample treatment: skin biopsy from PPD injection site in Mantoux-positive individual. TCR cDNA received a 3' ligated oligonucleotide that carried a UMI. Sequenced here: skin, sampled from a tuberculin skin test site. Every receptor here comes from an adult in good health.

This clonotype was counted many times. The V call is TRBV29-1, the J call TRBJ1-2, with 9 bases matching TRBD1. The V gene end was trimmed by 7 bases and the J gene end by 8 bases; junction bases not matched to a gene: 14. The CDR3 is made up of 14 amino acids. Looked up from germline, CDR1 is SQVTM and CDR2 is ANQGSEA. The CDR3 DNA sequence: TGCAGCGCCCAGAACACAGGGGGCGCGGGAGGCTACACCTTC. This translates into CSAQNTGGAGGYTF. Based on the CDR3 plus reference TRBV29-1 and TRBJ1-2, the full variable domain is SAVISQKPSRDICQRGTSLTIQCQVDSQVTMMFWYRQQPGQSLTLIATANQGSEATYESGFVIDKFPISRPNLTFSTLTVSNMSPEDSSIYLCSAQNTGGAGGYTFGSGTRLTVV.

This chain connects TRBV7-8 to TRBJ2-5; D call uncertain. The CDR3 sequence is 10 residues long. In germline, CDR1 is SGHVS, CDR2 FQNEAQ. The V end lost 4 bases, the J end lost 4 bases, and 1 base lay between the germline ends. The CDR3, as DNA: TGTGCCAGCAGCTCAGAGACCCAGTACTTC. This translates into CASSSETQYF.

In this sample, this clonotype turned up a few times. The chain uses TRBV12-3 or TRBV12-4 and TRBJ1-2; the D is unclear. This CDR3 has 15 amino acids. Trimming stripped 2 bases from V and 0 bases from J, with 10 bases between. The CDR3 loop is CASSLNPRANYGYTF. The CDR3 region has the DNA TGTGCCAGCAGTTTAAACCCACGAGCTAACTATGGCTACACCTTC.

Regarding this clonotype: The junction shows a germline mismatch at one end, possibly a read error. The chain couples TRBV25-1 to TRBJ1-2; possibly TRBD1 for D (5 bases). From germline, CDR1 is MGHDK and CDR2 SYGVNS. The CDR3 is 15 amino acids. The CDR3 here is CANSDPSGSAYGYTF. DNA of the CDR3: TGTGCCAACAGTGACCCCTCAGGGAGCGCCTATGGCTACACCTTC.

At least ten counts were recorded for this clonotype. The CDR3 is CASSPNRANYGYTF. In DNA form, the CDR3 reads TGTGCCAGCAGTCCCAACAGGGCAAACTATGGCTACACCTTC. The chain couples TRBV12-3 or TRBV12-4 to TRBJ1-2, with a weak D call TRBD1 (6 bases). The CDR3 is made up of 14 amino acids. The germline V and J ends were trimmed by 5 bases and 2 bases, with 12 bases remaining between them.

This clonotype was picked up many times. V gene TRBV7-3 combines with J gene TRBJ1-1; TRBD1 aligns across 10 bases. The CDR3 loop spans 17 amino acids. V shed 8 bases and J 3 bases; nucleotides not matched to a gene: 15. Germline CDR1 reads SGHTA; CDR2 reads FQGTGA. The CDR3 DNA is TGTGCCAGCTATCCGGGACAGGGGAAAATTAGGGACACTGAAGCTTTCTTT. Its translation: CASYPGQGKIRDTEAFF.

This clonotype has ten or more counts. V and J are TRBV18 and TRBJ2-1, with TRBD2 matching over 7 bases. V shed 4 bases, J shed 0 bases, and the junction held 3 bases outside the gene matches. Germline CDR1 KGHSH, CDR2 LQKENI. The CDR3 consists of 15 residues. The DNA of the CDR3 is TGTGCCAGCTCACACGGGGGGAGCTCCTACAATGAGCAGTTCTTC. Amino acids: CASSHGGSSYNEQFF.

This clonotype was observed many times. The CDR3 loop reads CASSSRGASDYGYTF. For the CDR3, the DNA is TGTGCCAGCAGCTCGCGGGGGGCGAGTGACTATGGCTACACCTTC. J is TRBJ1-2 and V is TRBV7-2, with D perhaps matching TRBD1 (6 bases). CDR1 SGHTA and CDR2 FQGNSA come from the germline V gene. This CDR3 is 15 amino acids long. V gave up 4 bases and J gave up 3 bases, with 15 bases separating them.